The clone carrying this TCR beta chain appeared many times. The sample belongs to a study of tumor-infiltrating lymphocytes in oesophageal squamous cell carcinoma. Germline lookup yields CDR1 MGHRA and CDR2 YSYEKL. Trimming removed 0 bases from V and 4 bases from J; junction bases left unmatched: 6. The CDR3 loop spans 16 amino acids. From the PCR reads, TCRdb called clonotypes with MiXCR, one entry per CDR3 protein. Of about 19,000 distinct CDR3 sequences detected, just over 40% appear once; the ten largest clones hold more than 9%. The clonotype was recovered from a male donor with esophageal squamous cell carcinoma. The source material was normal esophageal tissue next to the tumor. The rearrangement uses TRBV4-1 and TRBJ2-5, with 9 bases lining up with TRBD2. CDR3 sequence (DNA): TGCGCCAGCAGCCAAGAGCGCGGGAGGGGGAGAGAGACCCAGTACTTC. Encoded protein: CASSQERGRGRETQYF.